This TCR beta chain came from a study of beta chain features in type 1 diabetes. Germline CDR1 reads LNHDA; CDR2 reads SQIVND (reference sequence). V lost 8 bases and J 3 bases, leaving 12 bases between the germline ends. The CDR3 runs 13 residues. Expressed TCRB transcripts were sequenced because the isolated RNA had all been reverse transcribed beforehand. Repertoires were generated with immunoSEQ multiplex PCR, while TCRdb's copy carries only in-frame clones and drops some. The sample shows about 900,000 clones, 15% to 20% of them seen only once. Donors contributed one heparinised blood draw apiece, averaging roughly 0.12 L. Naive, central memory, regulatory and stem cell-like memory cells within the CD4+ compartment were sorted using CD45RO/CCR7/CD25/CD127/CD95/CD27.

The sequence was obtained from a woman aged 18-29 years in good health. The J gene is TRBJ2-3, the V gene TRBV19; D unresolved. The sequencing sample was made of naive CD4+ T cells from blood. The CDR3 bases are TGTGCCAGTGGATTGTCCGGGACAGATACGCAGTATTTT. Protein product: CASGLSGTDTQYF.